This TCR beta chain emerged from a study of cytomegalovirus exposure and HLA in healthy donors. Study outcomes and limitations: It was confirmed in vitro that a few of the CMV-associated chains were specific for CMV antigens. In a later analysis, TCR association rates varied by HLA locus: DRB1 most, HLA-C fewest.

PCR involved 60 Vbeta and 13 Jbeta primers. Sequenced by immunoSEQ multiplex PCR; TCRdb stores in-frame clones only, minus some. The table has tens of thousands of clones, approximately 84% seen once; the top ten hold roughly 2%. This clone was observed a few times. Its cognate antigen is unknown. The TCR originated in a man younger than 35 in good health and CMV-seronegative. The sequenced sample consisted of PBMCs.

The CDR3 spells CASSFRTGGNEKLFF. CDR3 coding DNA: TGTGCCAGCAGCTTCAGGACAGGGGGTAATGAAAAACTGTTTTTT. This chain joins TRBV9 and TRBJ1-4; 10 bases are shared with TRBD1. Per germline, CDR1 SGDLS and CDR2 YYNGEE. The V and J ends lost 4 bases and 4 bases, in that order; junction bases with no gene match: 4. The CDR3 is 15 residues long.